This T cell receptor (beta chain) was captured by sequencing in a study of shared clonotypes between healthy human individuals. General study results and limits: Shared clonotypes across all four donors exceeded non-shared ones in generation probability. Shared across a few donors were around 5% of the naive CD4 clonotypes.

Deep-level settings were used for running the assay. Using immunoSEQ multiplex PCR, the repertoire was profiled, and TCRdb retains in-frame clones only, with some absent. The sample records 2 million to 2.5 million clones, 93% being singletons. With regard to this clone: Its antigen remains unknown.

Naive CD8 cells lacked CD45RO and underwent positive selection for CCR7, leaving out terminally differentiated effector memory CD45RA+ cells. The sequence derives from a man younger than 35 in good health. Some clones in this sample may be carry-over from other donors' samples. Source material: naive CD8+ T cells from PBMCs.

CDR3 sequence reads: CASSQIRRDMNTEAFF. In DNA form, the CDR3 reads TGCGCCAGCAGCCAAATCCGCCGGGACATGAACACTGAAGCTTTCTTT. V and J are TRBV4-1 and TRBJ1-1; D is possibly TRBD1 (6 bases). The CDR3 covers 16 residues. CDR1 and CDR2 from the germline V gene are MGHRA and YSYEKL. Trimming removed 2 bases from V and 0 bases from J, with 13 bases in between.